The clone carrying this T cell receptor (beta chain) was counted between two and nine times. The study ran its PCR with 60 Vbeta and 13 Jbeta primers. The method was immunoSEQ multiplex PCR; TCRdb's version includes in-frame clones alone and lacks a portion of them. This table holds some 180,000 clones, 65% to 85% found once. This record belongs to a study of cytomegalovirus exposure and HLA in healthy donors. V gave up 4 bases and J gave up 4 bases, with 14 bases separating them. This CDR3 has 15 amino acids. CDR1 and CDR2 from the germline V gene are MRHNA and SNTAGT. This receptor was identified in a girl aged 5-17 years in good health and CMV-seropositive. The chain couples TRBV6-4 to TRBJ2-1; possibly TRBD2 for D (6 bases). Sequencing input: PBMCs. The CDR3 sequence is CASSGVGGEYNEQFF. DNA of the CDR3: TGTGCCAGCAGTGGGGTGGGAGGCGAGTACAATGAGCAGTTCTTC.